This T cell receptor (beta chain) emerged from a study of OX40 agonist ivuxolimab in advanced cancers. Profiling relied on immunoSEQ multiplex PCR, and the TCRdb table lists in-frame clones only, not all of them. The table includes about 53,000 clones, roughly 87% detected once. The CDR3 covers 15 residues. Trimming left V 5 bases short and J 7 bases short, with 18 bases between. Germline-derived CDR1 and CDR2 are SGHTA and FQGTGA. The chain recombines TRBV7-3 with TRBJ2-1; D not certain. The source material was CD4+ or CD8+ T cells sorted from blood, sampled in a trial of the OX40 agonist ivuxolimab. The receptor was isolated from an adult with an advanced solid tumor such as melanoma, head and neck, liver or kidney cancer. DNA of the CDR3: TGTGCCAGCAGCCAGACACCTTGGGGTACGAATGAGCAGTTCTTC. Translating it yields CASSQTPWGTNEQFF.